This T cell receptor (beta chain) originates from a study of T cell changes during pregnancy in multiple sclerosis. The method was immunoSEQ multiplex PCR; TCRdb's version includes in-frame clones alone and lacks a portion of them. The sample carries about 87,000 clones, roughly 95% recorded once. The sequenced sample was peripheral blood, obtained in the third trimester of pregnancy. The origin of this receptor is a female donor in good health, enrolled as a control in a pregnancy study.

The CDR3 region is CASSLGGRYEQYF. The CDR3 region has the DNA TGTGCCAGCAGTTTAGGGGGGAGATACGAGCAGTACTTC. The chain links TRBV27 to TRBJ2-7; weak D call: TRBD2 (6 bases). The CDR3 loop spans 13 amino acids. Germline assignment: CDR1 MNHEY and CDR2 SMNVEV (reference sequence). Trimming shortened V by 2 bases and J by 4 bases, and 9 bases separated the two germline ends.